The 20 T cell receptor beta chains listed next were all sequenced from one sample in a study of CD8 T cells in ankylosing spondylitis. Each CDR3 protein is one row after TCRdb ran MiXCR on the 5' RACE reads. Seen here are 350,000 to 400,000 distinct CDR3 sequences, 20% to 25% observed once, and the top ten hold around 13%. The specimen sequenced was blood, either unsorted or a sorted T cell fraction (not recorded which). These receptors all stem from a male donor with ankylosing spondylitis or in good health (not recorded which).

This chain links TRBV27 with TRBJ2-1; 8 bases fit TRBD1. This CDR3 is built from 13 residues. CDR1 is MNHEY and CDR2 is SMNVEV in the germline V gene (reference sequence). J lost 4 bases, V lost 10 bases, and 6 bases had no gene match. The DNA for the CDR3 is TGTGCCATATCAGGGGGCGCTTACAATGAGCAGTTCTTC. This translates into CAISGGAYNEQFF.

This clonotype was observed a few times. V usage is TRBV12-3 or TRBV12-4 and J usage is TRBJ2-3; the D gene is possibly TRBD2 (5 bases). CDR3 length equals 17 residues. V lost 5 bases and J 4 bases, leaving 22 bases between the germline ends. CDR3 region: CASSTSLLASLADTQYF. The CDR3 DNA reads as TGTGCCAGCAGTACCAGCCTCCTAGCTTCCCTCGCAGATACGCAGTATTTT.

The genes are TRBV18 and TRBJ2-1; 12 bases line up with TRBD2. The germline V gene encodes CDR1 KGHSH and CDR2 LQKENI. V lost 0 bases, J lost 9 bases, and 9 bases stayed unmatched. CDR3 length equals 17 residues. The CDR3 DNA follows: TGTGCCAGCTCACCACCCGTGTTGCTAGCGGGGGGGCGTGAGCAGTTCTTC. Its protein product is CASSPPVLLAGGREQFF.

The chain links TRBV6-5 to TRBJ2-2; TRBD1 agrees at 9 bases. Germline CDR1 MNHEY, CDR2 SVGAGI. With V trimmed by 0 bases and J by 3 bases, 5 bases remained unmatched. The CDR3 consists of 17 residues. CDR3 in amino acids: CASSYSDRGMDTGELFF. The CDR3 nucleotides read TGTGCCAGCAGTTACTCTGACAGGGGGATGGACACCGGGGAGCTGTTTTTT.

The rearrangement uses TRBV7-9 and TRBJ1-1, with D unclear. In germline, CDR1 is SEHNR, CDR2 FQNEAQ (reference sequence). The V end lost 1 base, the J end lost 2 bases, and 8 bases lay between the germline ends. CDR3 length: 14 amino acids. The CDR3 DNA follows: TGTGCCAGCAGCTTAGTTGCAGCCAACACTGAAGCTTTCTTT. It is translated as CASSLVAANTEAFF.

The V call is TRBV2, the J call TRBJ1-1; 11 bases match TRBD1. The CDR3 sequence is 16 residues long. V shed 6 bases, J shed 0 bases, and the junction held 6 bases outside the gene matches. Germline V lookup: CDR1 SNHLY, CDR2 FYNNEI. CDR3 protein: CASRDWTGGLNTEAFF. The CDR3 bases are TGTGCCAGCAGGGACTGGACAGGGGGCCTGAACACTGAAGCTTTCTTT.

The chain uses TRBV28 and TRBJ2-7; 7 bases match TRBD1. Germline V gene sequence: CDR1 MDHEN, CDR2 SYDVKM. The CDR3 contains 19 residues. The V and J ends lost 5 bases and 1 base, in that order; junction bases with no gene match: 20. The CDR3 here is CASSTKPGQSAPGSYEQYF. CDR3 nucleotides: TGTGCCAGCAGTACCAAGCCGGGACAGAGCGCCCCTGGGTCCTACGAGCAGTACTTC. Full variable domain (outside the CDR3, taken from reference TRBV28 and TRBJ2-7): DVKVTQSSRYLVKRTGEKVFLECVQDMDHENMFWYRQDPGLGLRLIYFSYDVKMKEKGDIPEGYSVSREKKERFSLILESASTNQTSMYLCASSTKPGQSAPGSYEQYFGPGTRLTVT.

The genes are TRBV12-3 or TRBV12-4 and TRBJ2-2; D is uncertain. V was shortened by 1 base and J by 7 bases, with 4 bases between the two germline ends. The CDR3 is 12 residues long. CDR3 in amino acids: CASSLVIGELFF. The DNA of the CDR3 is TGTGCCAGCAGTTTAGTTATCGGGGAGCTGTTTTTT.

This clonotype has a handful of counts. This chain connects TRBV7-6 to TRBJ2-1; the D gene could be TRBD1 or TRBD2 (6 bases each). CDR3 length: 16 residues. Germline loops: CDR1 SGHVS, CDR2 FNYEAQ. V lost 1 base, J lost 0 bases, and 10 bases lay in between. The CDR3 bases are TGTGCCAGCAGCTTAGACGGGGGCCGCTCCTACAATGAGCAGTTCTTC. Its translation is CASSLDGGRSYNEQFF.

V is TRBV4-1 and J is TRBJ1-1; 7 nucleotides align to TRBD1. Germline CDR1 MGHRA, CDR2 YSYEKL. Losses at the gene ends were 3 bases for V and 8 bases for J; bases not matched to a gene: 0. The CDR3 covers 11 residues. CDR3 nucleotides: TGCGCCAGCAGCCAGGACAGGGAAGCTTTCTTT. Translation gives CASSQDREAFF.

This clonotype appeared many times. V and J are TRBV5-1 and TRBJ2-3; 12 bases map to TRBD2. This CDR3 is 15 amino acids long. Trimming cost V 4 bases and J 3 bases; bases outside gene matches: 3. The V gene's germline CDR1 is SGHRS and CDR2 YFSETQ. This chain's CDR3 is CASSPTSGGTDTQYF. The CDR3, as DNA: TGCGCCAGCAGCCCTACTAGCGGGGGGACAGATACGCAGTATTTT. The variable domain in full, with the rest retrieved from reference TRBV5-1 and TRBJ2-3, is KAGVTQTPRYLIKTRGQQVTLSCSPISGHRSVSWYQQTPGQGLQFLFEYFSETQRNKGNFPGRFSGRQFSNSRSEMNVSTLELGDSALYLCASSPTSGGTDTQYFGPGTRLTVL.

The sample holds a few counts of this clonotype. The CDR3 loop reads CSVEGEGLFQETQYF. The DNA for the CDR3 is TGCAGCGTTGAAGGGGAGGGGCTGTTCCAAGAGACCCAGTACTTC. V is TRBV29-1 and J is TRBJ2-5; 7 bases align to TRBD2. This CDR3 contains 15 residues. CDR1 is SQVTM and CDR2 is ANQGSEA in the germline V gene. With V trimmed by 1 base and J by 1 base, 6 bases remained unmatched.

The V and J genes are TRBV4-1 and TRBJ2-1; D may be TRBD1 or TRBD2 (5 bases each). Germline CDR1 reads MGHRA; CDR2 reads YSYEKL. V lost 4 bases and J lost 9, with 25 bases in between. This CDR3 has 17 residues. The CDR3 DNA follows: TGCGCCAGCAGCCGATTCGACGGGGCTCTCCAACGGGGTGAGCAGTTCTTC. Amino acid sequence: CASSRFDGALQRGEQFF.

This clonotype was detected only a few times. This rearrangement joins TRBV5-6 to TRBJ2-2; 11 bases fit TRBD2. Germline V gives CDR1 SGHDT, CDR2 YYEEEE. The CDR3 is 15 residues long. V lost 4 bases to trimming and J lost 4 bases; unmatched junction nucleotides: 3. This CDR3 reads CASSGLAGTTGELFF. In DNA, the CDR3 is TGTGCCAGCAGCGGACTAGCGGGTACCACCGGGGAGCTGTTTTTT.

This clonotype was counted ten times or more. The chain uses TRBV27 and TRBJ2-7; D is unclear. CDR1 is MNHEY, CDR2 SMNVEV, per germline (reference sequence). Between the trimmed V and J ends, which lost 5 bases and 3 bases, there was a span of 8 bases. The CDR3 covers 12 residues. The CDR3 is CASSRTVYEQYF. CDR3 nucleotides: TGTGCCAGCAGTCGGACGGTCTACGAGCAGTACTTC.

A few counts support this clonotype. The genes are TRBV20-1 and TRBJ2-5; 12 bases match TRBD2. The CDR3 spans 17 residues. Unmatched junction bases numbered 6, after V lost 0 bases and J lost 1 base. Germline lookup yields CDR1 DFQATT and CDR2 SNEGSKA (reference sequence). CDR3 bases: TGCAGTGCTAGAGACTACCTGACTAGCGGGAGCCAAGAGACCCAGTACTTC. Encoded protein: CSARDYLTSGSQETQYF.

This clonotype was seen only a few times. The genes are TRBV6-6 and TRBJ2-7; TRBD1 aligns across 8 bases. CDR3 length: 13 residues. The germline gives CDR1 MNHNY, CDR2 SVGAGI (reference sequence). Unmatched junction bases numbered 2, after V lost 0 bases and J lost 7 bases. CDR3 bases: TGTGCCAGCAGTTACTCGACAGGGGATGAGCAGTACTTC. It codes for CASSYSTGDEQYF.

Only a few counts were recorded for this clonotype. This chain uses TRBV5-1 with TRBJ2-3, with D hard to call. Germline CDR1 is SGHRS and CDR2 is YFSETQ. The V gene lost 3 bases and the J gene lost 6 bases, with 11 bases spanning the gap. The CDR3 consists of 13 residues. CDR3: CASSSTAEDTQYF. CDR3 DNA: TGCGCCAGCAGCTCCACGGCGGAGGATACGCAGTATTTT.

This clonotype was found many times. The V call is TRBV12-3 or TRBV12-4, the J call TRBJ2-1, with D maybe TRBD2 (7 bases). The CDR3 has 16 residues. Trimming took off 8 bases at V and 3 bases at J, with 20 bases between the two ends. The CDR3 sequence is CASPSFWGGLYNEQFF. In nucleotides, the CDR3 is TGTGCCAGCCCCTCCTTTTGGGGGGGGCTCTACAATGAGCAGTTCTTC.

This clonotype was picked up many times. The genes are TRBV12-3 or TRBV12-4 and TRBJ1-5, with a tentative D call TRBD1 (6 bases). V was trimmed by 5 bases and J by 0 bases, leaving 11 bases between them. The CDR3 covers 15 residues. The chain's CDR3 is CASSLTGNSNQPQHF. The DNA of the CDR3 is TGTGCCAGCAGTCTTACAGGGAATAGCAATCAGCCCCAGCATTTT.